Reported below is one TCR beta chain. CDR3 length: 17 residues. Trimming at V came to 5 bases and at J to 1 base, leaving 6 bases not matched to a gene. The germline V gene has CDR1 MNHEY and CDR2 SMNVEV (reference sequence). This specimen comes from a study of blood T cell repertoires in COVID-19. Turning to the study itself: T cells, B-cell-depleted T cells, or PBMCs provided the cDNA or gDNA that served as material.

Some clones are missing from TCRdb's copy, which holds only in-frame ones; the method was immunoSEQ multiplex PCR. The sample carries about 440,000 clones, around 89% recorded once. J is TRBJ1-5 and V is TRBV27, with 12 bases identical to TRBD1. Sample: peripheral blood. The clonotype comes from a woman between 50 and 59 years old with COVID-19, enrolled during active disease. For the CDR3, the DNA is TGTGCCAGCAGTACACCGGGACAGGGGGCGAGCAATCAGCCCCAGCATTTT. Amino acids: CASSTPGQGASNQPQHF.